A few counts support the clone carrying this T cell receptor beta chain. In TCRdb, the RT-PCR reads were re-called with MiXCR into one record per CDR3 protein. The profile shows about 830,000 distinct CDR3 sequences, roughly 20% of them singletons. This sample was taken from a study of response to subunit inactivated influenza vaccine. Trimming pared 1 base from V and 10 bases from J, leaving 28 bases between. Germline CDR1 is LNHNV and CDR2 is YYDKDF (reference sequence). The CDR3 is made up of 19 amino acids. The source is a man aged 45-60 years who received an inactivated influenza vaccine. The rearrangement uses TRBV15 and TRBJ1-4; no firm D call. Material: PBMCs from blood, obtained around 5 days after vaccination. The CDR3 coding sequence is TGTGCCACCAGCAGAGGCTCGCTCACTCTCGGGCGGGAGTTTGGAAAACTGTTTTTT. Its translation is CATSRGSLTLGREFGKLFF.